This entry describes one TCR beta chain. The sample is drawn from a study of blood T cell repertoires in COVID-19. Study in general: Samples representing acute and convalescent COVID-19 were sourced from the United States, Italy and Spain. The cDNA or gDNA used as material had been derived from T cells, B-cell-depleted T cells, or PBMCs.

The J segment lost 6 bases and the V segment lost 2 bases, leaving 3 bases of the junction unmatched. This CDR3 spans 14 amino acids. Germline CDR1 is MNHNS and CDR2 is SASEGT. Per the study methods: It was from reference gene primer amplification that nucleated cell counts were estimated. Clones were read by immunoSEQ multiplex PCR, and TCRdb kept only the in-frame ones, dropping some. The V and J calls and clone size are taken from that table; D and trimming were inferred from the DNA. In the table there are over 200,000 clones, roughly 90% of which are singletons. The sequenced material came from peripheral blood. The source of this sequence is a woman in her fifties or sixties with acute or convalescent COVID-19. This chain links TRBV6-1 with TRBJ1-5; TRBD1 matches 8 bases. CDR3 bases: TGTGCCAGCAGTGAAAACAGGGGGGGTCAGCCCCAGCATTTT. Encoded protein: CASSENRGGQPQHF.